This section outlines one T cell receptor beta chain sequence together with its context. The data derive from a study of cytomegalovirus exposure and HLA in healthy donors. Trimming left V 3 bases short and J 0 bases short, with 16 bases between. The CDR3 totals 16 residues. Germline assignment: CDR1 SGHDT and CDR2 YYEEEE. This PCR relied on a set of 60 Vbeta primers and 13 Jbeta primers. The assay was immunoSEQ multiplex PCR, and TCRdb's table has in-frame clones only and misses some. The sample consists of 65,000 to 85,000 clones, 9.5% to 13% of them appearing once. This TCR came from a man aged 55 to 69 in good health and CMV-seropositive. The sample consisted of PBMCs. The rearrangement uses TRBV5-6 and TRBJ2-7, with D tentatively TRBD1 (5 bases). The CDR3 DNA reads TGTGCCAGCAGCTGGGCGCCAGGGAAGAGCTCCTACGAGCAGTACTTC. Its protein is CASSWAPGKSSYEQYF.